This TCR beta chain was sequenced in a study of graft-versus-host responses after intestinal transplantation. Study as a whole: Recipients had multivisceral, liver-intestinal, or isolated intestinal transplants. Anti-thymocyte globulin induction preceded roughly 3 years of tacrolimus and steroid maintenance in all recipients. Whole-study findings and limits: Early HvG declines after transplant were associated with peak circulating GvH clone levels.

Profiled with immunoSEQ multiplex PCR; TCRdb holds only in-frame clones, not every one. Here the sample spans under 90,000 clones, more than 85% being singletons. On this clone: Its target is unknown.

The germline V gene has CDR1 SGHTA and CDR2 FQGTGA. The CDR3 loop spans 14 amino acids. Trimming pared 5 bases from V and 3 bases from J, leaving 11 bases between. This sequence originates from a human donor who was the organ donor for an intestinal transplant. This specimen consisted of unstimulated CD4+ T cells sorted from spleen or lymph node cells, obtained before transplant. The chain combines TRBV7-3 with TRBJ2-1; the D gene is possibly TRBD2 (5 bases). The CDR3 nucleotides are TGTGCCAGCAGCCGAAGCGGAGACTACAATGAGCAGTTCTTC. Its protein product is CASSRSGDYNEQFF. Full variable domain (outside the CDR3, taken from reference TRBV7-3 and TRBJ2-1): GAGVSQTPSNKVTEKGKYVELRCDPISGHTALYWYRQSLGQGPEFLIYFQGTGAADDSGLPNDRFFAVRPEGSVSTLKIQRTERGDSAVYLCASSRSGDYNEQFFGPGTRLTVL.